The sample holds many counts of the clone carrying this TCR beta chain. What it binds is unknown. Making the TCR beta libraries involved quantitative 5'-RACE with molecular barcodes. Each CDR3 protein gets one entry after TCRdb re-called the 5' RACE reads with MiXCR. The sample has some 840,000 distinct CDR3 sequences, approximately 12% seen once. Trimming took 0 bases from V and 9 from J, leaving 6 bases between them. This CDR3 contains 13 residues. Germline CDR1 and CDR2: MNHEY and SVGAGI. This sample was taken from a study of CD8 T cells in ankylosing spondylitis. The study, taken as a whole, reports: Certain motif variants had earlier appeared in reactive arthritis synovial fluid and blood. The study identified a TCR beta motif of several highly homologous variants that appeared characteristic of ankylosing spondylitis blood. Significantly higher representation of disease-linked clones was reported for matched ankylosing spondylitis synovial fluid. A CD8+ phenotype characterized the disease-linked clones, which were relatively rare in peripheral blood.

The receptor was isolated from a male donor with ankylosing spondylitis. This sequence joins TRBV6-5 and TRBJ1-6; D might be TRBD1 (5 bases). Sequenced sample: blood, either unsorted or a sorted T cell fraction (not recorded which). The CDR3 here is CASSYSRGSPLHF. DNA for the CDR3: TGTGCCAGCAGTTACTCGAGGGGTTCACCCCTCCACTTT.